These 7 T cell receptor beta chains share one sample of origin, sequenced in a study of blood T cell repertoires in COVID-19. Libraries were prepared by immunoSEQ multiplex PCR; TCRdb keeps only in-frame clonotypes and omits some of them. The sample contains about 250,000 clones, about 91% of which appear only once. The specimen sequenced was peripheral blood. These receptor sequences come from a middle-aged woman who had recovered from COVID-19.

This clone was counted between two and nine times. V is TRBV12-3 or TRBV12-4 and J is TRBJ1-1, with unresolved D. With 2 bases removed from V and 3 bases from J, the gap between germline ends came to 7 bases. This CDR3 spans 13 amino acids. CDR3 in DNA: TGTGCCAGCAGTTTAAAGGGAGACACTGAAGCTTTCTTT. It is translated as CASSLKGDTEAFF.

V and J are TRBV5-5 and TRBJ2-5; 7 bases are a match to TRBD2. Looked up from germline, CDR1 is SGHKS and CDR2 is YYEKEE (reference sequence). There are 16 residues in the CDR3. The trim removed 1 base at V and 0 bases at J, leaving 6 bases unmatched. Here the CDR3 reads CASSLSLGLDQETQYF. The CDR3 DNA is TGTGCCAGCAGCTTGAGTCTTGGACTAGACCAAGAGACCCAGTACTTC.

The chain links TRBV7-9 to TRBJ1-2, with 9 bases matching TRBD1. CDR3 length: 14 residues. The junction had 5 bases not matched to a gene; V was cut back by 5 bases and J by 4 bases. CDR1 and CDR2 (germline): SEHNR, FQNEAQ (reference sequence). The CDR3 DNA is TGTGCCAGCAGCCGAAGGGACAGGGCCTATGGCTACACCTTC. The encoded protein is CASSRRDRAYGYTF.

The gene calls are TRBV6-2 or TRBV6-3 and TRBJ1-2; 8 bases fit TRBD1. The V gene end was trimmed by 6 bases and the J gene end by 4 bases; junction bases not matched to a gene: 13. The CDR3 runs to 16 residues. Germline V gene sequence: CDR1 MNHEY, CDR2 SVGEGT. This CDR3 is CASSRPRQGAAYGYTF. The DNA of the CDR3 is TGTGCCAGCAGCCGGCCCCGGCAGGGGGCCGCCTATGGCTACACCTTC.

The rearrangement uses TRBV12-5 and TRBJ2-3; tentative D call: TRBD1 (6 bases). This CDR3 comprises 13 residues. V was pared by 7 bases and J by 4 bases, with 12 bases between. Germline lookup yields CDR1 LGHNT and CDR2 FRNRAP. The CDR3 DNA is TGTGCTAGTGCACAGGACAGATCAGATACGCAGTATTTT. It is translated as CASAQDRSDTQYF.

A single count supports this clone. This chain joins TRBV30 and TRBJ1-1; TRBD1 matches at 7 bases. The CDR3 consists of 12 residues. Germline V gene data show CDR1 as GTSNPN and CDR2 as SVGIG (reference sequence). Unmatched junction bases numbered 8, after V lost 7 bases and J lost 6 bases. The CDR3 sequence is CAYMTGTAEAFF. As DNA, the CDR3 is TGTGCCTATATGACAGGGACCGCTGAAGCTTTCTTT. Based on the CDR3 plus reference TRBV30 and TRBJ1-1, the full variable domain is SQTIHQWPATLVQPVGSPLSLECTVEGTSNPNLYWYRQAAGRGLQLLFYSVGIGQISSEVPQNLSASRPQDRQFILSSKKLLLSDSGFYLCAYMTGTAEAFFGQGTRLTVV.

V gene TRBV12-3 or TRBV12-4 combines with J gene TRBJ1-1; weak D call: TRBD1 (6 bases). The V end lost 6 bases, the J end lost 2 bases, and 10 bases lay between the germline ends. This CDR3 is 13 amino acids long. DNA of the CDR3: TGTGCCAGCAGCCGGGACACCAACACTGAAGCTTTCTTT. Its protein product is CASSRDTNTEAFF.